This entry lists 5 T cell receptor beta chains sequenced from one sample in a study of T cell repertoires in cytomegalovirus infection. For these TCRs, the target antigens are not known. TCRdb analysed the reads with MiXCR anew, one entry per CDR3 protein. The sample yields a few hundred thousand distinct CDR3 sequences, about 39% seen once. The starting material was cultured PBMCs, obtained from culture after CMV antigen stimulation. Every receptor here comes from a human donor in good health (CMV status not recorded). Some clones in this sample may be carry-over from other donors' samples.

The V gene is TRBV27, the J gene TRBJ1-5; D is possibly TRBD1 (5 bases). Germline CDR1 and CDR2: MNHEY and SMNVEV (reference sequence). The V end lost 4 bases, the J end lost 16 bases, and 17 bases lay between the germline ends. This CDR3 has 12 residues. CDR3 nucleotides: TGTGCCAGCAGTTCACCGGGACGGATCTTCCATTTT. Amino acid sequence: CASSSPGRIFHF.

The CDR3 nucleotides are TGTGCCAGCAGCCCCCTGACAGGGAATCAAGAGACCCAGTACTTC. Its translation is CASSPLTGNQETQYF. This chain joins TRBV5-6 and TRBJ2-5, with TRBD1 identical over 7 bases. Germline CDR1 and CDR2: SGHDT and YYEEEE. The length of the CDR3 is 15 residues. V dropped 4 bases and J dropped 2; count of bases not matched to a gene: 8.

V gene TRBV2 combines with J gene TRBJ2-1, with D perhaps TRBD1 (6 bases). The V gene lost 6 bases and the J gene lost 9 bases, with 12 bases spanning the gap. The germline V gene has CDR1 SNHLY and CDR2 FYNNEI. This CDR3 has 12 residues. The DNA of the CDR3 is TGTGCCAGCAGCTACCACAGGGCTGAGCAGTTCTTC. It is translated as CASSYHRAEQFF.

This clonotype was detected only a few times. The rearrangement joins TRBV12-3 or TRBV12-4 to TRBJ2-1; D unresolved. This CDR3 is built from 15 residues. V dropped 4 bases and J dropped 5 bases, with 15 bases sitting between them. The CDR3 reads CASSSTEETNNEQFF. The DNA of the CDR3 is TGTGCCAGCAGTTCCACAGAGGAGACGAACAATGAGCAGTTCTTC.

This sequence joins TRBV7-2 and TRBJ2-7, with 8 bases lining up with TRBD1. The ends lost 4 bases at V and 3 bases at J; junction bases unmatched: 5. Germline assignment: CDR1 SGHTA and CDR2 FQGNSA. The length of the CDR3 is 14 residues. The CDR3 protein is CASSYQGANYEQYF. In DNA form, the CDR3 reads TGTGCCAGCAGCTACCAGGGGGCAAACTACGAGCAGTACTTC.